Reported below is one TCR beta chain. Its antigen is not known. The sample originates from a study of cytomegalovirus exposure and HLA in healthy donors. For the study at large: A subsequent analysis reported that the 110 or so validation repertoires were produced on the same platform that had also been used for the roughly 670 first-cohort repertoires.

Study-wide points: According to reports, the classifier identified cytomegalovirus status with high specificity and sensitivity. The authors enumerated under 200 TCR beta chains as linked to cytomegalovirus.

The CDR3 runs 15 residues. Only in-frame clones appear in the TCRdb table, and some are missing; sequencing was by immunoSEQ multiplex PCR. The table lists 150,000 to 180,000 clones, 70% to 90% of them singletons, with approximately 2% in the top ten. This clonotype originated in a human donor in good health. The sample consisted of PBMCs. J is TRBJ2-7 and V is TRBV21-1; the table's TRBD1 call for D was not verified on the DNA. TRBV21-1 represents a pseudogene. CDR3 amino acids: CASSKGQGAVNEQYF. For the CDR3, the DNA is TGTGCCAGCAGCAAAGGGCAGGGGGCGGTGAATGAGCAGTACTTC.